One sample yielded the 17 T cell receptor beta chains listed below, sequenced in a study of T cell responses to AZD1222 COVID-19 vaccine. Data came from immunoSEQ multiplex PCR; TCRdb stores just in-frame clones and leaves some out. Of about 160,000 clones in the sample, roughly 90% were seen once. The source material was peripheral blood, sampled on day 0 of AZD1222 vaccination. The receptors were gathered from an adult in good health.

The genes are TRBV18 and TRBJ1-2; a weak D match, TRBD1 (5 bases). The CDR3 contains 13 residues. Trimming removed 6 bases from V and 5 bases from J, with 13 bases in between. Germline V gives CDR1 KGHSH, CDR2 LQKENI. CDR3 in amino acids: CASSTRDQYGYTF. CDR3 sequence (DNA): TGTGCCAGCTCCACAAGGGACCAATATGGCTACACCTTC. The full variable domain, its missing parts supplied by reference TRBV18 and TRBJ1-2, is NAGVMQNPRHLVRRRGQEARLRCSPMKGHSHVYWYRQLPEEGLKFMVYLQKENIIDESGMPKERFSAEFPKEGPSILRIQQVVRGDSAAYFCASSTRDQYGYTFGSGTRLTVV.

The chain links TRBV5-1 to TRBJ1-3, with D possibly matching TRBD1 (6 bases). With 0 bases removed from V and 4 bases from J, the gap between germline ends came to 11 bases. This CDR3 contains 15 residues. Per germline, CDR1 SGHRS and CDR2 YFSETQ. The CDR3: CASSLGGGSGNTIYF. CDR3 bases: TGCGCCAGCAGCTTGGGTGGGGGCTCAGGAAACACCATATATTTT.

This clone was observed once. V usage is TRBV7-2 and J usage is TRBJ1-6; D is unclear. The CDR3 has 17 amino acids. Deletions cut 2 bases from V and 0 bases from J, with 11 bases between. Germline V gene data show CDR1 as SGHTA and CDR2 as FQGNSA. The CDR3, as DNA: TGTGCCAGCAGCTTAAGTCTCGGGAGCTCCTATAATTCACCCCTCCACTTT. Translating gives CASSLSLGSSYNSPLHF.

The J gene is TRBJ1-1, the V gene TRBV28; no reliable D call. This CDR3 region has 11 residues. Trimming took off 7 bases at V and 4 bases at J, with 7 bases between the two ends. CDR1 is MDHEN and CDR2 is SYDVKM in the germline V gene. The DNA of the CDR3 is TGTGCCAGCACGACGGGCACTGAAGCTTTCTTT. Translated: CASTTGTEAFF. Looking up the rest from reference TRBV28 and TRBJ1-1 gives the full variable domain: DVKVTQSSRYLVKRTGEKVFLECVQDMDHENMFWYRQDPGLGLRLIYFSYDVKMKEKGDIPEGYSVSREKKERFSLILESASTNQTSMYLCASTTGTEAFFGQGTRLTVV.

The chain uses TRBV5-4 and TRBJ1-1, with 8 bases aligning to TRBD1. Unmatched junction bases numbered 3, after V lost 4 bases and J lost 4 bases. The germline gives CDR1 SGHNT, CDR2 YYREEE (reference sequence). CDR3 length equals 13 residues. CDR3 bases: TGTGCCAGCAGCGCACAGGGGGGCACTGAAGCTTTCTTT. Translation: CASSAQGGTEAFF.

The chain uses TRBV28 and TRBJ1-4; 7 nucleotides line up with TRBD1. With 5 bases clipped from V and 8 bases from J, the junction kept 5 bases outside the gene matches. In germline, CDR1 is MDHEN, CDR2 SYDVKM. The CDR3 loop spans 13 amino acids. The CDR3 DNA reads as TGTGCCAGCAGTCAGGGGGGCGGGGAAAAACTGTTTTTT. It specifies CASSQGGGEKLFF.

V usage is TRBV7-8 and J usage is TRBJ1-5, with D possibly TRBD1 on 5 matching bases. The ends were cut back, 4 bases at V and 4 bases at J, with 8 bases in the middle. The CDR3 sequence is 13 residues long. Germline V lookup: CDR1 SGHVS, CDR2 FQNEAQ. CDR3 residues: CASSWDGNQPQHF. The DNA for the CDR3 is TGTGCCAGCAGCTGGGACGGTAATCAGCCCCAGCATTTT. The full variable domain, in which reference TRBV7-8 and TRBJ1-5 provide the parts outside the CDR3, is GAGVSQSPRYKVAKRGQDVALRCDPISGHVSLFWYQQALGQGPEFLTYFQNEAQLDKSGLPSDRFFAERPEGSVSTLKIQRTQQEDSAVYLCASSWDGNQPQHFGDGTRLSIL.

V usage is TRBV9 and J usage is TRBJ1-1, with 7 bases identical to TRBD1. Per germline, CDR1 SGDLS and CDR2 YYNGEE. CDR3 length: 15 amino acids. V shed 2 bases, J shed 1 base, and the junction held 5 bases outside the gene matches. CDR3 DNA sequence: TGTGCCAGCAGCGTGGCGGGACAGCCGAACACTGAAGCTTTCTTT. The encoded protein is CASSVAGQPNTEAFF.

The V call is TRBV6-5, the J call TRBJ2-1, with 7 bases that match TRBD2. In germline, CDR1 is MNHEY, CDR2 SVGAGI. The length of the CDR3 is 16 residues. The trim removed 0 bases at V and 2 bases at J, leaving 4 bases unmatched. The CDR3 sequence: CASSYSRLAAYNEQFF. The CDR3 DNA follows: TGTGCCAGCAGTTACTCTAGGCTAGCGGCCTACAATGAGCAGTTCTTC.

The genes are TRBV5-1 and TRBJ2-3, with 9 bases fitting TRBD1. This CDR3 spans 16 amino acids. In germline, CDR1 is SGHRS, CDR2 YFSETQ. The ends lost 4 bases at V and 3 bases at J; junction bases unmatched: 9. The CDR3 DNA sequence: TGCGCCAGCAGCCCGGGGACAGGGCGAGGGACAGATACGCAGTATTTT. This codes for CASSPGTGRGTDTQYF.

The chain uses TRBV19 and TRBJ1-3; 8 positions agree with TRBD1. Trimming took 7 bases from V and 10 from J; bases not matched to a gene: 6. Germline values: CDR1 LNHDA, CDR2 SQIVND (reference sequence). The CDR3 has 12 amino acids. For the CDR3, the DNA is TGTGCCAGTACCCGGACAGGGAGGACCATATATTTT. As protein: CASTRTGRTIYF.

V usage is TRBV9 and J usage is TRBJ1-1; weak D call: TRBD1 (5 bases). This CDR3 has 17 amino acids. V lost 3 bases, J lost 0 bases, and 18 bases lay in between. Germline-derived CDR1 and CDR2 are SGDLS and YYNGEE. CDR3 nucleotide sequence: TGTGCCAGCAGCGCCCGGGCCGCAGGGTCGGTGAACACTGAAGCTTTCTTT. Protein product: CASSARAAGSVNTEAFF.

V is TRBV3-1 (or the pseudogene TRBV3-2) and J is TRBJ1-2; D is possibly TRBD1 (6 bases). V gave up 5 bases and J gave up 4 bases, with 20 bases separating them. The germline V gene has CDR1 LGHDT and CDR2 YNNKEL (reference sequence). This CDR3 spans 16 amino acids. CDR3 sequence reads: CASSLQRTVSPYGYTF. CDR3 sequence (DNA): TGTGCCAGCAGCTTACAAAGGACAGTGAGCCCCTATGGCTACACCTTC.

The chain has TRBV11-2 and TRBJ2-5; tentatively, D is TRBD1 (5 bases). The CDR3 is 12 amino acids. Per the germline V gene, CDR1 is SGHAT and CDR2 is FQNNGV. Deletions cut 2 bases from V and 5 bases from J, with 6 bases between. In nucleotides, the CDR3 is TGTGCCAGCAGCTTATCAGGGGAGACCCAGTACTTC. The encoded protein is CASSLSGETQYF. Using reference TRBV11-2 and TRBJ2-5 for the parts outside the CDR3, the full variable domain is EAGVAQSPRYKIIEKRQSVAFWCNPISGHATLYWYQQILGQGPKLLIQFQNNGVVDDSQLPKDRFSAERLKGVDSTLKIQPAKLEDSAVYLCASSLSGETQYFGPGTRLLVL.

The chain combines TRBV7-9 with TRBJ1-1; perhaps TRBD1 as D (6 bases). In germline, CDR1 is SEHNR, CDR2 FQNEAQ (reference sequence). The V and J ends lost 6 bases and 2 bases respectively, with 13 bases between them. This CDR3 region has 14 residues. The CDR3 nucleotides are TGTGCCAGCAGAGCTACAGGGCCCAACACTGAAGCTTTCTTT. This codes for CASRATGPNTEAFF.

This chain joins TRBV7-6 and TRBJ1-3; TRBD1 agrees at 7 bases. This CDR3 comprises 21 residues. CDR1 and CDR2 from the germline V gene are SGHVS and FNYEAQ. V shed 5 bases, J shed 2 bases, and the junction held 24 bases outside the gene matches. Written as DNA, the CDR3 is TGTGCCAGCAGCGCCTGGGACAGCAAGAGGACTTTTTTATTTACTGGAAACACCATATATTTT. Its translation is CASSAWDSKRTFLFTGNTIYF. Full variable domain (missing parts from reference TRBV7-6 and TRBJ1-3): GAGVSQSPRYKVTKRGQDVALRCDPISGHVSLYWYRQALGQGPEFLTYFNYEAQQDKSGLPNDRFSAERPEGSISTLTIQRTEQRDSAMYRCASSAWDSKRTFLFTGNTIYFGEGSWLTVV.

This clone was seen a single time. V usage is TRBV28 and J usage is TRBJ2-1; 9 bases map to TRBD1. Germline V gene sequence: CDR1 MDHEN, CDR2 SYDVKM. Trimming at V came to 8 bases and at J to 8 bases, leaving 7 bases not matched to a gene. The CDR3 is 13 residues long. In DNA form, the CDR3 reads TGTGCCAGCGCCGAACAGGGGGCCTATGAGCAGTTCTTC. This encodes CASAEQGAYEQFF.